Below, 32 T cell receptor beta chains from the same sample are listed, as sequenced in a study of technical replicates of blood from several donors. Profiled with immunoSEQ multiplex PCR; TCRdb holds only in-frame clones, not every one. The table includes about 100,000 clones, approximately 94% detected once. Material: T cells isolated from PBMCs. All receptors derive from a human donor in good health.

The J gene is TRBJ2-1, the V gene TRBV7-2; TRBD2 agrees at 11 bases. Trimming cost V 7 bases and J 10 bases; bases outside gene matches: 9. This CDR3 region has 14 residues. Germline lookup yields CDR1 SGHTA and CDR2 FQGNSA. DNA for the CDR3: TGTGCCAGCACCCCGGGACTAGCGGACTACGAGCAGTTCTTC. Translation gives CASTPGLADYEQFF.

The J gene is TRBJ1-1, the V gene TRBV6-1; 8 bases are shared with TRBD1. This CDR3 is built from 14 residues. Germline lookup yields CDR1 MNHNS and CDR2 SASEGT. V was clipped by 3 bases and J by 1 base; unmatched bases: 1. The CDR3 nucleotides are TGTGCCAGCAGTGAGGGACAGGAGAACACTGAAGCTTTCTTT. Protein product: CASSEGQENTEAFF.

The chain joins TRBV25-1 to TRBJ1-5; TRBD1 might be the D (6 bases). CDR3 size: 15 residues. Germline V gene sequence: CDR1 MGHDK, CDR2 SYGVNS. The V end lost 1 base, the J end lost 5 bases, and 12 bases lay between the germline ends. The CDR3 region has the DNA TGTGCCAGCAGTGAATTTACAGGGAGTGATCAGCCCCAGCATTTT. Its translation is CASSEFTGSDQPQHF.

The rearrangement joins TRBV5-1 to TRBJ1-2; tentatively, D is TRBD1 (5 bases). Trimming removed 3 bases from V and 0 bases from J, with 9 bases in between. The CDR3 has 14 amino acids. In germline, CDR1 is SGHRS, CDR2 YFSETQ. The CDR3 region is CASSSDIANYGYTF. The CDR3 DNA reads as TGCGCCAGCAGCTCGGACATAGCTAACTATGGCTACACCTTC.

The CDR3 protein is CASSLVGLANTGELFF. DNA of the CDR3: TGTGCCAGCAGCTTAGTTGGCCTCGCGAACACCGGGGAGCTGTTTTTT. The chain uses TRBV7-8 and TRBJ2-2; D not resolved. The germline V gene has CDR1 SGHVS and CDR2 FQNEAQ. Trimming pared 1 base from V and 0 bases from J, leaving 9 bases between. This CDR3 spans 16 amino acids.

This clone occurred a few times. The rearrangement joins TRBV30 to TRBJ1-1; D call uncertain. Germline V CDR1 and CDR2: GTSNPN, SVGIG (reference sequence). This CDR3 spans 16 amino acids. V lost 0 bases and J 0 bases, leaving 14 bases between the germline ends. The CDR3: CAWSVRRTNMNTEAFF. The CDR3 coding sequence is TGTGCCTGGAGTGTACGTCGTACAAACATGAACACTGAAGCTTTCTTT.

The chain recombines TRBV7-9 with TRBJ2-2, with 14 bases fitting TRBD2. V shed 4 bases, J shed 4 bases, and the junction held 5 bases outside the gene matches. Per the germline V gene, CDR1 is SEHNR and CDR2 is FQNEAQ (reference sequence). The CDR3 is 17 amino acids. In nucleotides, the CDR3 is TGTGCCAGCAGCTCGGGACTAGCGGGAGTAGGCACCGGGGAGCTGTTTTTT. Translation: CASSSGLAGVGTGELFF.

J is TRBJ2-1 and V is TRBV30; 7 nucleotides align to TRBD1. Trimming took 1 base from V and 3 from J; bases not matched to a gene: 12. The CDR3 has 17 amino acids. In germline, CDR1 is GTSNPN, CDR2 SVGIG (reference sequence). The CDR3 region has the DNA TGTGCCTGGAGTGGGCCCAATAGAGGGGGCGACTACAATGAGCAGTTCTTC. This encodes CAWSGPNRGGDYNEQFF.

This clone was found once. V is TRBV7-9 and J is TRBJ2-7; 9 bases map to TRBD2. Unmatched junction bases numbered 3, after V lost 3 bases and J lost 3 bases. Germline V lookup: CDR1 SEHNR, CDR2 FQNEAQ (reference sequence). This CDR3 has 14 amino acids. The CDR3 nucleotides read TGTGCCAGCAGCTTTGGCGGGGGGGACTACGAGCAGTACTTC. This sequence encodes CASSFGGGDYEQYF.

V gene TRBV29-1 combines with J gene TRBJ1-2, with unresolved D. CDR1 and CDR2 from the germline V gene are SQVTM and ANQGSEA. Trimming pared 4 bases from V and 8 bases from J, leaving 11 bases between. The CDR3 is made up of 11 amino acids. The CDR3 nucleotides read TGCAGCGTTGTCCTGACGGGGGGCTACACCTTC. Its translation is CSVVLTGGYTF.

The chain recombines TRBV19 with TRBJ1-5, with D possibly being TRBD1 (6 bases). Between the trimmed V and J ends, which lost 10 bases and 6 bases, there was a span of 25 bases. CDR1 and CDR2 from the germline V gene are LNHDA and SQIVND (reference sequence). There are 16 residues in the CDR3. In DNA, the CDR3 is TGTGCCACCACCGTTGGGGGGCGGGGGCCACGTCAGCCCCAGCATTTT. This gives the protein CATTVGGRGPRQPQHF.

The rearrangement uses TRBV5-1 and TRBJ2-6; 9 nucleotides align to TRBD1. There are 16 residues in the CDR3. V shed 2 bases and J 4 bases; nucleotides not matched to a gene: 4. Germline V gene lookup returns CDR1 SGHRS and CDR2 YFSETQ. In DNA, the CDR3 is TGCGCCAGCAGCTTTGGACAGGGGTACGGGGCCAACGTCCTGACTTTC. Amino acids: CASSFGQGYGANVLTF.

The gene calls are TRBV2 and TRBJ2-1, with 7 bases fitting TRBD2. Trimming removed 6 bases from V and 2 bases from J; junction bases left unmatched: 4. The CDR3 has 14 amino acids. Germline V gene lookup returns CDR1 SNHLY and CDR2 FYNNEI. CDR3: CASSREGPYNEQFF. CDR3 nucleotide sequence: TGTGCCAGCAGCAGGGAGGGACCCTACAATGAGCAGTTCTTC.

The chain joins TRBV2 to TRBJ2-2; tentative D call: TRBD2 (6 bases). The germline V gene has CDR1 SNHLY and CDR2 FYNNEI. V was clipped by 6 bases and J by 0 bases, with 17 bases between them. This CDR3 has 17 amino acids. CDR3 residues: CASRPTYGEANTGELFF. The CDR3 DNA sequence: TGTGCCAGCAGACCGACATATGGGGAGGCGAACACCGGGGAGCTGTTTTTT.

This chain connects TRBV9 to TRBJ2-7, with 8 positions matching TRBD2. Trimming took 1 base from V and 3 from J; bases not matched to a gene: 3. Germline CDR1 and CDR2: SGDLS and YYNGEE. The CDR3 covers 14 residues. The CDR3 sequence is CASSVSGSNYEQYF. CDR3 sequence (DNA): TGTGCCAGCAGCGTAAGCGGGAGTAACTACGAGCAGTACTTC.

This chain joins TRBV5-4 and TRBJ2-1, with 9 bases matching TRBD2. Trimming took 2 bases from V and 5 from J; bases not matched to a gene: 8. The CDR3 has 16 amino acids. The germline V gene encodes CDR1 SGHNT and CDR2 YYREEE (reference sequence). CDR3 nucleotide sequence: TGTGCCAGCAGCTTCTTTAGCGGGAGCGGCCACAATGAGCAGTTCTTC. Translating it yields CASSFFSGSGHNEQFF.

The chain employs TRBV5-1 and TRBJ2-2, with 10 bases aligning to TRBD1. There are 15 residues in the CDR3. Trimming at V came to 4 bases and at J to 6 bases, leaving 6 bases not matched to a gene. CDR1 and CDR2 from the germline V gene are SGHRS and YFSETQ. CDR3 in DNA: TGCGCCAGCAGCAGCGGACAGGGGGTATCCGGGGAGCTGTTTTTT. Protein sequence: CASSSGQGVSGELFF. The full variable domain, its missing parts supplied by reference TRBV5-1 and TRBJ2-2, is KAGVTQTPRYLIKTRGQQVTLSCSPISGHRSVSWYQQTPGQGLQFLFEYFSETQRNKGNFPGRFSGRQFSNSRSEMNVSTLELGDSALYLCASSSGQGVSGELFFGEGSRLTVL.

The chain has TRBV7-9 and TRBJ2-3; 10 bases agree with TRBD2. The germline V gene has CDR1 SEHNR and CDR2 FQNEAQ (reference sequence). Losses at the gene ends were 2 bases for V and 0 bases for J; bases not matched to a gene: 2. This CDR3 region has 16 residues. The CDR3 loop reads CASSLRTSGSTDTQYF. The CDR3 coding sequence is TGTGCCAGCAGCTTAAGGACTAGCGGTAGCACAGATACGCAGTATTTT.

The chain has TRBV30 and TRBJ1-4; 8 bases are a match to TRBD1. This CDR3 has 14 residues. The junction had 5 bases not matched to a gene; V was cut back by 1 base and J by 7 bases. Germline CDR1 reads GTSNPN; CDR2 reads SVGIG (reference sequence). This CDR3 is CAWSDGTGGEKLFF. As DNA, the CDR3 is TGTGCCTGGAGTGACGGGACAGGCGGTGAAAAACTGTTTTTT.

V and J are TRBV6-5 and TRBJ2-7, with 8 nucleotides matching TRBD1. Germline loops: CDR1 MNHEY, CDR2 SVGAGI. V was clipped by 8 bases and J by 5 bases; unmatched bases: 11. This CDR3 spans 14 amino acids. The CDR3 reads CASRRTGHRNEQYF. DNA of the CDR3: TGTGCCAGCCGAAGGACAGGGCATCGAAACGAGCAGTACTTC.

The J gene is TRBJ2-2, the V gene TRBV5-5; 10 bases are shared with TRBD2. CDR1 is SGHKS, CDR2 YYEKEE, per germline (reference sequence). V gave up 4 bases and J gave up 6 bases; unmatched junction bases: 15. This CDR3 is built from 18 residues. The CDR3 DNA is TGTGCCAGCAGCCCCCCTAATAGCGGGAGGCGGGTACCCGGGGAGCTGTTTTTT. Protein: CASSPPNSGRRVPGELFF.

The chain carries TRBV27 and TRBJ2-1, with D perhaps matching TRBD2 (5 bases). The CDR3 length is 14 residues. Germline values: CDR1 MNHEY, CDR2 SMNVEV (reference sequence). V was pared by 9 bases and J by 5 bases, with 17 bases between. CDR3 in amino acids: CASSTGISHNEQFF. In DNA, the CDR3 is TGTGCCAGTTCTACCGGGATCTCACACAATGAGCAGTTCTTC.

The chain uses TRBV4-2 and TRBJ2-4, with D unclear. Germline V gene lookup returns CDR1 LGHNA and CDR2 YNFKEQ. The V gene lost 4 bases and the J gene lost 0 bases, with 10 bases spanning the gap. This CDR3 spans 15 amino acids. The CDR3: CASSPFSLAKNIQYF. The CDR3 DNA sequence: TGTGCCAGCAGCCCCTTTTCCTTAGCCAAAAACATTCAGTACTTC.

This CDR3 is CASSGRGPYEQYF. The CDR3 coding sequence is TGTGCCAGTAGTGGCAGGGGGCCCTACGAGCAGTACTTC. The chain joins TRBV19 to TRBJ2-7, with 8 bases identical to TRBD1. The CDR3 totals 13 residues. V shed 5 bases, J shed 2 bases, and the junction held 2 bases outside the gene matches. Germline CDR1 is LNHDA and CDR2 is SQIVND (reference sequence).

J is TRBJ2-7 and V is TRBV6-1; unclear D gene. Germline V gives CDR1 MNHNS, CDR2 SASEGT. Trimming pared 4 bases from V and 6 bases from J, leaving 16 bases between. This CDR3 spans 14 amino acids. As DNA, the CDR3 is TGTGCCAGCAGTGTCTTTCAGACTGCTCCCGAGCAGTACTTC. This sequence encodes CASSVFQTAPEQYF.

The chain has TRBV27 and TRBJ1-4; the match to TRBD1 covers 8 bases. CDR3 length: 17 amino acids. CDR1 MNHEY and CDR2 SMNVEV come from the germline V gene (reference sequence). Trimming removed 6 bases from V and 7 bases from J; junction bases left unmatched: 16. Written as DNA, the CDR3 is TGTGCCAGCAGCCCGCCCCGACAGGGGATGATGAGTGAAAAACTGTTTTTT. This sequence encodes CASSPPRQGMMSEKLFF. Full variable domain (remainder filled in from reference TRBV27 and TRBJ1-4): EAQVTQNPRYLITVTGKKLTVTCSQNMNHEYMSWYRQDPGLGLRQIYYSMNVEVTDKGDVPEGYKVSRKEKRNFPLILESPSPNQTSLYFCASSPPRQGMMSEKLFFGSGTQLSVL.

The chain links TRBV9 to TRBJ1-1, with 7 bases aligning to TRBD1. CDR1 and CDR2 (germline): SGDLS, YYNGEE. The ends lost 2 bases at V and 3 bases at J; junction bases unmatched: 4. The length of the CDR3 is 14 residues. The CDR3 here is CASSVRGTDTEAFF. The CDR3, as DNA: TGTGCCAGCAGCGTTAGGGGGACAGACACTGAAGCTTTCTTT.

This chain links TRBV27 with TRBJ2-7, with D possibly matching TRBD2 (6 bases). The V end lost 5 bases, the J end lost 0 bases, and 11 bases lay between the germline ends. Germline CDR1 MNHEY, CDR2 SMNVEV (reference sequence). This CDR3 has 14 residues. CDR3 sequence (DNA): TGTGCCAGCAGTAACGGACTACACTCCTACGAGCAGTACTTC. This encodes CASSNGLHSYEQYF.

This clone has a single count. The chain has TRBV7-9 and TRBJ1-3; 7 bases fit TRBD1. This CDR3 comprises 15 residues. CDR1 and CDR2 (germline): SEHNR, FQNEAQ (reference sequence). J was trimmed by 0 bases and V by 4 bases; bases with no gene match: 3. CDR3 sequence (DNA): TGTGCCAGCAGCTCGGACAGGACCTCTGGAAACACCATATATTTT. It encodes CASSSDRTSGNTIYF.

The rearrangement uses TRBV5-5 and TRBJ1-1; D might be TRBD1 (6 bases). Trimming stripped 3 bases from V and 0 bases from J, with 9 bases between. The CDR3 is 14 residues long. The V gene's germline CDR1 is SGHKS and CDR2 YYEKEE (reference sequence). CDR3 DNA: TGTGCCAGCAGCTGGACAGATTTGAACACTGAAGCTTTCTTT. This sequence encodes CASSWTDLNTEAFF. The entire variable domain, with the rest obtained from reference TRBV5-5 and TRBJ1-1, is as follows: DAGVTQSPTHLIKTRGQQVTLRCSPISGHKSVSWYQQVLGQGPQFIFQYYEKEERGRGNFPDRFSARQFPNYSSELNVNALLLGDSALYLCASSWTDLNTEAFFGQGTRLTVV.

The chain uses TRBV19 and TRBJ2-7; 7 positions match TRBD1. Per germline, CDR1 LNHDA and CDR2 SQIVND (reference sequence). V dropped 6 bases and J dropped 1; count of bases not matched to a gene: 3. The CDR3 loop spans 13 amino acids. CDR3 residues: CASSPGQSYEQYF. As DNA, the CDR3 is TGTGCCAGTAGCCCGGGACAGTCCTACGAGCAGTACTTC.

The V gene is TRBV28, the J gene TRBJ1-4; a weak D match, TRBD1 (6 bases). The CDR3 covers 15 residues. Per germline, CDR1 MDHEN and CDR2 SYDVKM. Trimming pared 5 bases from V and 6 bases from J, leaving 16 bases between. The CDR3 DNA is TGTGCCAGCAGTCTTATATCCGGACAGCATGAAAAACTGTTTTTT. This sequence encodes CASSLISGQHEKLFF.